This T cell receptor (beta chain) comes out of a study of a mutant IDH1 vaccine in newly diagnosed glioma. Background on the study: Vaccines began 4-6 weeks after radiotherapy alone, or with temozolomide cycles. The therapy given earlier, which was standard therapy, consisted of radiotherapy, temozolomide, or both, and most of the patients received both.

Time point indicated: week 5, during vaccination. In the vaccine, a single dose held 300 ug of the mutant IDH1 20-mer peptide, along with topical imiquimod. With respect to this clone: What it binds is not known.

Germline V gene data show CDR1 as LNHDA and CDR2 as SQIVND (reference sequence). The CDR3 spans 15 residues. The germline V and J ends were trimmed by 5 bases and 3 bases, with 17 bases remaining between them. Only in-frame clones appear in the TCRdb table, and some are missing; sequencing was by immunoSEQ multiplex PCR. In the table there are roughly 51,000 clones, approximately 81% of which are singletons. The sequencing used PBMCs, collected from a glioma patient whose treatment included an IDH1 peptide vaccine. This TCR came from a man aged 30-40 years with glioma. This sequence joins TRBV19 and TRBJ2-7; no firm D call. DNA for the CDR3: TGTGCCAGTAGTCCTTCCGGAAAAGAAAGCTACGAGCAGTACTTC. The encoded protein is CASSPSGKESYEQYF.